A selection of T cell receptor beta chains follows, all from one sample in a study of regulatory T cells in long-lasting Graves disease. TCRdb redid the calling of the multiplex PCR reads with MiXCR, one entry per CDR3 protein. Of roughly 420,000 distinct CDR3 sequences listed, about a sixth were seen once; the top ten hold around 10%. This sample was also put to use in a study of T cells in Graves' hyperthyroidism and ophthalmopathy.

The sequenced sample was peripheral blood mononuclear cells (PBMCs), obtained at new diagnosis, from a patient treated with antithyroid drugs. The receptors were gathered from a woman aged 25 to 39 with Graves disease. The CDR3 runs from the conserved cysteine through the conserved F or W. A D gene is named only where the DNA matches it firmly. The size field is filled for only some rows; it gives once, few, many or a size class.

J gene: TRBJ2-3; V gene: TRBV2; clone size: many; D gene: NA; CDR3 protein: CASERGNLITDTQYF; CDR3 DNA: TGTGCCAGCGAGAGGGGGAACTTAATCACAGATACGCAGTATTTT
J gene: TRBJ1-5; V gene: TRBV3-1; clone size: many; D gene: NA; CDR3 protein: CASSQDIGSNQPQHF; CDR3 DNA: TGTGCCAGCAGCCAAGATATCGGGAGCAATCAGCCCCAGCATTTT
J gene: TRBJ1-1; V gene: TRBV12-3/TRBV12-4; clone size: few; D gene: NA; CDR3 protein: CASSRGLLRDKDTEAFF; CDR3 DNA: TGTGCCAGCAGTCGGGGGTTACTCCGGGACAAAGACACTGAAGCTTTCTTT
J gene: TRBJ1-5; V gene: TRBV30; clone size: many; D gene: NA; CDR3 protein: CAWSLGSNQPQHF; CDR3 DNA: TGTGCCTGGAGCCTCGGCAGTAATCAGCCCCAGCATTTT
J gene: TRBJ2-1; V gene: TRBV6-2/TRBV6-3; clone size: many; D gene: NA; CDR3 protein: CAIRQSWDGDFSILSYNEQFF; CDR3 DNA: TGTGCCATCCGTCAGTCTTGGGACGGGGACTTTTCTATCCTGTCCTACAATGAGCAGTTCTTC
J gene: TRBJ1-4; V gene: TRBV4-2; clone size: NA; D gene: TRBD1; CDR3 protein: CASSQEEARGNEKLFF; CDR3 DNA: TGTGCCAGCAGCCAAGAAGAAGCCAGGGGGAATGAAAAACTGTTTTTT
J gene: TRBJ1-6; V gene: TRBV29-1; clone size: many; D gene: NA; CDR3 protein: CRPRGGVGSYNSPLHF; CDR3 DNA: TGCAGACCTAGGGGGGGGGTCGGCTCCTATAATTCACCCCTCCACTTT
J gene: TRBJ2-7; V gene: TRBV7-2; clone size: many; D gene: TRBD1; CDR3 protein: CASSLVPGTGASYEQYF; CDR3 DNA: TGTGCCAGCAGCTTAGTACCCGGGACAGGGGCCTCCTACGAGCAGTACTTC
J gene: TRBJ2-7; V gene: TRBV30; clone size: many; D gene: TRBD1; CDR3 protein: CAWISPRDRSYEQYF; CDR3 DNA: TGTGCCTGGATCAGTCCCCGGGACAGGTCCTACGAGCAGTACTTC
J gene: TRBJ2-1; V gene: TRBV20-1; clone size: many; D gene: NA; CDR3 protein: CSARDVDRYSYNEQFF; CDR3 DNA: TGCAGTGCTAGAGATGTTGACCGGTACTCCTACAATGAGCAGTTCTTC
J gene: TRBJ2-5; V gene: TRBV11-2; clone size: many; D gene: TRBD2; CDR3 protein: CASSLGFSGVQETQYF; CDR3 DNA: TGTGCCAGCAGCTTAGGGTTTAGCGGGGTACAAGAGACCCAGTACTTC
J gene: TRBJ2-2; V gene: TRBV11-2; clone size: many; D gene: NA; CDR3 protein: CASSSRLTGELFF; CDR3 DNA: TGTGCCAGCAGCTCCCGTCTCACCGGGGAGCTGTTTTTT
J gene: TRBJ2-5; V gene: TRBV12-3/TRBV12-4; clone size: many; D gene: NA; CDR3 protein: CASTLTAEETQYF; CDR3 DNA: TGTGCCAGCACTCTCACAGCAGAAGAGACCCAGTACTTC
J gene: TRBJ2-1; V gene: TRBV7-9; clone size: few; D gene: NA; CDR3 protein: CASSLNSGGGTEQFF; CDR3 DNA: TGTGCCAGCAGCTTAAATAGCGGAGGGGGGACGGAGCAGTTCTTC
J gene: TRBJ1-1; V gene: TRBV6-1; clone size: many; D gene: TRBD1; CDR3 protein: CASRNRQGSAEAFF; CDR3 DNA: TGTGCCAGCAGAAACAGACAGGGGAGTGCTGAAGCTTTCTTT
J gene: TRBJ1-3; V gene: TRBV7-2; clone size: NA; D gene: NA; CDR3 protein: CANSLDLGTGNTIYF; CDR3 DNA: TGTGCCAACAGCTTAGATCTGGGGACTGGAAACACCATATATTTT
J gene: TRBJ1-5; V gene: TRBV6-1; clone size: NA; D gene: NA; CDR3 protein: CASRSPGINQPQHF; CDR3 DNA: TGTGCCAGCAGATCCCCGGGCATCAATCAGCCCCAGCATTTT
J gene: TRBJ2-1; V gene: TRBV24-1; clone size: many; D gene: NA; CDR3 protein: CATSGVQRTGSSYNEQFF; CDR3 DNA: TGTGCCACCAGTGGAGTTCAGCGCACAGGGAGCTCCTACAATGAGCAGTTCTTC